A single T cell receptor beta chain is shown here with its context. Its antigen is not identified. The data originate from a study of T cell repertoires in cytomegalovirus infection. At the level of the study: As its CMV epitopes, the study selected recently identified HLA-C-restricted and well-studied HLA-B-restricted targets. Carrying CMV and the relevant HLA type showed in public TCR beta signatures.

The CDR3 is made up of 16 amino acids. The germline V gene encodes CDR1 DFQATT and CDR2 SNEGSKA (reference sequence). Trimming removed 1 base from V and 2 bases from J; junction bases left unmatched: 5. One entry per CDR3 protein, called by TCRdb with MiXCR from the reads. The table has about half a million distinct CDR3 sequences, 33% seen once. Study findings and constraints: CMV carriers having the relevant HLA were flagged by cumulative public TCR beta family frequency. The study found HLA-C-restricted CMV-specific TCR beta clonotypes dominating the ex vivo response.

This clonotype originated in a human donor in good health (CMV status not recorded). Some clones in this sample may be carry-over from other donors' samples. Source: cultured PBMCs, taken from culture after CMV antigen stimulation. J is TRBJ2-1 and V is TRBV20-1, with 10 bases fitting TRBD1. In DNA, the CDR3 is TGCAGTGCTAGAGGGGGACAGGGGTCTGCCTACAATGAGCAGTTCTTC. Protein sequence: CSARGGQGSAYNEQFF.